Listed below are T cell receptor beta chains from one sample, sequenced in a study of T cell repertoires and HLA-DP antigens. The assay was immunoSEQ multiplex PCR, and TCRdb's table has in-frame clones only and misses some. The table lists 90,000 to 130,000 clones, nearly 95% of them singletons. For these receptors, no antigen is known. The sample consisted of CD4+ T cells from PBMCs. Receptor source: a young woman in good health and CMV-seronegative. Each CDR3 is given with its conserved first and last residue. The order of the fields is V gene, clone size, D gene, J gene, CDR3 protein, CDR3 DNA. A D gene is named only where the DNA matches it firmly. Not all rows give a size; the values are once, few, many and, for expanded clones, a class.

TRBV28	-	TRBD1	TRBJ2-3	CASSSPGQGLQYF	TGTGCCAGCAGTTCTCCGGGACAGGGGTTGCAGTATTTT
TRBV21-1	few	-	TRBJ2-5	CASSVPGQGVGETQYF	TGTGCCAGCAGTGTACCGGGACAGGGGGTTGGTGAGACCCAGTACTTC
TRBV25-1	once	-	TRBJ2-2	CASSEWGNTGELFF	TGTGCCAGCAGTGAATGGGGGAACACCGGGGAGCTGTTTTTT
TRBV18	-	-	TRBJ1-2	CASSQGRGSYGYTF	TGTGCCAGCTCACAGGGGCGCGGGAGTTATGGCTACACCTTC
TRBV7-8	-	-	TRBJ1-3	CASRGRTARGNTIYF	TGTGCCAGCAGAGGAAGGACGGCGCGGGGAAACACCATATATTTT
TRBV6-6	-	-	TRBJ1-6	CASIFNRVEASPLHF	TGTGCCAGCATCTTCAACAGGGTTGAGGCTTCACCCCTCCACTTT
TRBV28	-	TRBD1	TRBJ1-5	CASSLLGTGNQPQHF	TGTGCCAGCAGTTTATTGGGGACAGGGAATCAGCCCCAGCATTTT
TRBV6-5	-	-	TRBJ1-2	CASSLGHTNYGYTF	TGTGCCAGCAGTCTGGGACACACTAACTATGGCTACACCTTC
TRBV7-3	-	-	TRBJ2-1	CASSLSESPLYNEQFF	TGTGCCAGCAGCTTAAGTGAGAGTCCCCTCTACAATGAGCAGTTCTTC
TRBV4-3	-	-	TRBJ1-2	CASSQKTGPNYGYTF	TGCGCCAGCAGCCAAAAGACAGGCCCTAACTATGGCTACACCTTC
TRBV11-2	-	-	TRBJ1-5	CASSLDSTGTSNQPQHF	TGTGCCAGCAGCTTAGATTCTACAGGGACTAGCAATCAGCCCCAGCATTTT
TRBV29-1	-	-	TRBJ1-1	CSVEVPARVTEAFF	TGCAGCGTTGAAGTGCCGGCCAGGGTCACTGAAGCTTTCTTT
TRBV19	-	TRBD1	TRBJ1-5	CASSNTDRGGQPQHF	TGTGCCAGTAGTAACACCGACAGGGGCGGGCAGCCCCAGCATTTT
TRBV7-3	once	-	TRBJ2-1	CASSYDRSSYNEQFF	TGTGCCAGCAGCTACGACCGAAGCTCCTACAATGAGCAGTTCTTC
TRBV7-3	-	TRBD1	TRBJ2-3	CASSMGQRTDTQYF	TGTGCCAGCAGCATGGGACAGCGCACAGATACGCAGTATTTT
TRBV11-2	-	-	TRBJ1-5	CASSLEGDPDHQPQHF	TGTGCCAGCAGCTTAGAGGGCGACCCTGACCATCAGCCCCAGCATTTT
TRBV6-1	medium-sized	TRBD2	TRBJ2-1	CASSDAPGGTGEQFF	TGTGCCAGCAGTGACGCCCCCGGGGGGACTGGTGAGCAGTTCTTC
TRBV25-1	-	-	TRBJ1-4	CASSEGSHEEKLFF	TGTGCCAGCAGTGAAGGGTCCCATGAGGAAAAACTGTTTTTT
TRBV7-6	few	-	TRBJ1-3	CASSLNSPSSGNTIYF	TGTGCCAGCAGCTTAAACAGTCCGAGCTCTGGAAACACCATATATTTT
TRBV6-5	once	-	TRBJ1-2	CASSYSPELSGYTF	TGTGCCAGCAGTTACTCTCCCGAACTTAGTGGCTACACCTTC
TRBV9	-	TRBD2	TRBJ2-2	CASSVGLAVNTGELFF	TGTGCCAGCAGCGTAGGTCTAGCGGTAAACACCGGGGAGCTGTTTTTT
TRBV19	-	TRBD1	TRBJ1-2	CASSTYPDSGQGANYGYTF	TGTGCCAGTAGTACATATCCTGATTCGGGACAGGGGGCTAACTATGGCTACACCTTC
TRBV5-1	few	TRBD2	TRBJ2-1	CASSLTSGRVSPNEQFF	TGCGCCAGCAGCTTGACTAGCGGGAGGGTATCACCGAATGAGCAGTTCTTC
TRBV6-5	once	-	TRBJ1-1	CASMGTEAFF	TGTGCCAGCATGGGAACTGAAGCTTTCTTT
TRBV4-1	once	TRBD1	TRBJ1-2	CASSPTGDYGYTF	TGCGCCAGCAGCCCAACAGGGGATTATGGCTACACCTTC
TRBV6-1	-	TRBD2	TRBJ2-7	CASKEGPGGFEQYF	TGTGCCAGCAAAGAGGGGCCGGGAGGCTTCGAGCAGTACTTC
TRBV20-1	-	-	TRBJ2-3	CSAEGSDTQYF	TGCAGTGCTGAGGGGTCAGATACGCAGTATTTT
TRBV19	-	TRBD1	TRBJ1-2	CASRSRGREYYGYTF	TGTGCCAGTAGATCCAGGGGGCGCGAGTACTATGGCTACACCTTC
TRBV6-5	-	TRBD1	TRBJ2-7	CASSFRGPGNYEQYF	TGTGCCAGCAGCTTCAGGGGGCCAGGGAACTACGAGCAGTACTTC
TRBV18	-	TRBD1	TRBJ2-5	CASSPPGQGAGETQYF	TGTGCCAGCTCACCACCGGGACAGGGGGCCGGGGAGACCCAGTACTTC
TRBV6-6	-	-	TRBJ2-1	CASSYRPSSSYNEQFF	TGTGCCAGCAGTTACCGGCCCTCAAGCTCCTACAATGAGCAGTTCTTC
TRBV28	-	TRBD2	TRBJ2-1	CAESPTRRAQVTKPSGRSYNEQFF	TGTGCCGAGAGCCCCACCCGAAGAGCTCAAGTGACAAAACCTAGCGGGAGGTCCTACAATGAGCAGTTCTTC
TRBV5-5	-	-	TRBJ1-3	CASTKQGLHPISGNTIYF	TGTGCCAGCACCAAACAGGGACTACACCCGATCTCTGGAAACACCATATATTTT
TRBV19	-	-	TRBJ1-4	CASSEPRSRGSEKLFF	TGTGCCAGTAGCGAACCTAGGTCCAGGGGAAGCGAAAAACTGTTTTTT
TRBV11-2	-	TRBD1	TRBJ1-2	CASSLTTGANYGYTF	TGTGCCAGCAGCTTGACAACAGGGGCCAACTATGGCTACACCTTC
TRBV29-1	once	-	TRBJ2-2	CSVETQANTGELFF	TGCAGCGTCGAGACACAAGCGAACACCGGGGAGCTGTTTTTT
TRBV27	-	-	TRBJ1-2	CASSPTGNYGYTF	TGTGCCAGCAGCCCGACGGGTAACTATGGCTACACCTTC
TRBV6-5	-	-	TRBJ2-1	CASSYSKLVEGHEQFF	TGTGCCAGCAGTTACTCGAAATTGGTGGAAGGCCATGAGCAGTTCTTC
TRBV6-6	-	-	TRBJ1-5	CASHPGDVSNQPQHF	TGTGCCAGCCACCCAGGGGACGTGAGCAATCAGCCCCAGCATTTT
TRBV9	once	-	TRBJ1-2	CASSSRGSSNYGYTF	TGTGCCAGCAGCTCGCGGGGTAGTAGTAACTATGGCTACACCTTC
TRBV6-5	-	-	TRBJ2-7	CASRPYAGPTYEQYF	TGTGCCAGCAGACCTTACGCTGGCCCAACCTACGAGCAGTACTTC